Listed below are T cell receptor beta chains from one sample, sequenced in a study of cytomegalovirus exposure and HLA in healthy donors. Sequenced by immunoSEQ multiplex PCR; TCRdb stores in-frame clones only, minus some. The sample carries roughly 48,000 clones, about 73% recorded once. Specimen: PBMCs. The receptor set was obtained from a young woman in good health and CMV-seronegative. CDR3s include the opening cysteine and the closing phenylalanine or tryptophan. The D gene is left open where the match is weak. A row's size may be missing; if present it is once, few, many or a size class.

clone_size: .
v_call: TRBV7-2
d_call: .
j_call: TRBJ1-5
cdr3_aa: CASSRSGQSNQPQHF
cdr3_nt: TGTGCCAGCAGCCGCTCCGGACAGAGCAATCAGCCCCAGCATTTT

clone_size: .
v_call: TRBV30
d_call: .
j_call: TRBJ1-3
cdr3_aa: CAWSEHPKISGNTIYF
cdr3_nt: TGTGCCTGGAGTGAACATCCCAAAATAAGTGGAAACACCATATATTTT

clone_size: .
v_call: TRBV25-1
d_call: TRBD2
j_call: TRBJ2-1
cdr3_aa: CASSRTSGIYNEQFF
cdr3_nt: TGTGCCAGCAGTAGGACTAGCGGGATCTACAATGAGCAGTTCTTC

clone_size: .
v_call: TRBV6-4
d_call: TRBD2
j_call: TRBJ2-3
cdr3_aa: CASSQQRGDTQYF
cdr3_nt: TGTGCCAGCAGCCAACAGCGGGGGGATACGCAGTATTTT

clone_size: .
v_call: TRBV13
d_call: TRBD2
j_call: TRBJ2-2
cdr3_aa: CASSLGTSGGAFTGELFF
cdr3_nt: TGTGCCAGCAGCCTCGGGACTAGCGGGGGGGCCTTCACCGGGGAGCTGTTTTTT

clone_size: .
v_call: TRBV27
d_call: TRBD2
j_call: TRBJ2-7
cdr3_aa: CASSLASGGDQYF
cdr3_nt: TGTGCCAGCAGTTTAGCTAGCGGGGGGGACCAGTACTTC

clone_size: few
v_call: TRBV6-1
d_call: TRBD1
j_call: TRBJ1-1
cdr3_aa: CASTEQGTDTEAFF
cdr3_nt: TGTGCCAGCACTGAACAAGGGACAGACACTGAAGCTTTCTTT

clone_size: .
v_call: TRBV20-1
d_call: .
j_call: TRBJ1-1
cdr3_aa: CSARAGSPAFF
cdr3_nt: TGCAGTGCTAGGGCAGGGTCCCCAGCTTTCTTT

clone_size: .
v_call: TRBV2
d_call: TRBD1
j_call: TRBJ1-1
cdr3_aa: CASSPRRQGATEAFF
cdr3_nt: TGTGCCAGCAGTCCCCGAAGACAGGGGGCCACTGAAGCTTTCTTT

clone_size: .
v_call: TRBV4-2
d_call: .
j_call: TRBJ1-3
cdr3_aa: CASSQELHFSGNTIYF
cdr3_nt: TGTGCCAGCAGCCAAGAACTCCACTTCTCTGGAAACACCATATATTTT

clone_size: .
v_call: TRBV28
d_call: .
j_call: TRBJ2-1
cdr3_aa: CASSLNLREQFF
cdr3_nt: TGTGCCAGCAGTCTCAATCTGAGGGAGCAGTTCTTC

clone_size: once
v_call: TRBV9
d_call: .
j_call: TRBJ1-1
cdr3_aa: CASSVDPQTGEAFF
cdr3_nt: TGTGCCAGCAGCGTAGATCCCCAAACAGGGGAAGCTTTCTTT

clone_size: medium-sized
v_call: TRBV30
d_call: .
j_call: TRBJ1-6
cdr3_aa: CAWRRGFGSPLHF
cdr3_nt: TGTGCCTGGAGGCGAGGGTTCGGCTCACCCCTCCACTTT

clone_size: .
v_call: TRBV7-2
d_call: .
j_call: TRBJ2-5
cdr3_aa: CASSFFSSETQYF
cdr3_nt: TGTGCCAGCAGCTTTTTTAGTTCAGAGACCCAGTACTTC

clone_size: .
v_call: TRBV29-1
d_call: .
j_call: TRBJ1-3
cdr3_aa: CSVKIGGDTIYF
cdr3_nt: TGCAGCGTAAAAATTGGGGGGGACACCATATATTTT

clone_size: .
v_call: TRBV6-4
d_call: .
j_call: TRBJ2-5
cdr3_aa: CASAAGAQETQYF
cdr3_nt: TGTGCCAGTGCGGCAGGGGCCCAAGAGACCCAGTACTTC

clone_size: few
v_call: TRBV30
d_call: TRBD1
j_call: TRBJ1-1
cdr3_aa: CAWSYRGWGGEAFF
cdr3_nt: TGTGCCTGGAGTTACAGGGGTTGGGGCGGTGAAGCTTTCTTT

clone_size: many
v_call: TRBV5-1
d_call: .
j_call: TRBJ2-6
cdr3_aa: CASSLLSGANVLTF
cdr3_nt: TGCGCCAGCAGCTTACTCTCTGGGGCCAACGTCCTGACTTTC

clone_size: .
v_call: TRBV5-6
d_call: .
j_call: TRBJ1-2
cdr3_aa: CASSLLRAGYTF
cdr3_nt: TGTGCCAGCAGCCTACTCAGGGCTGGCTACACCTTC

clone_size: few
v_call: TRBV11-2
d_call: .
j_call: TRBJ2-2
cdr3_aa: CASSRQAHLSSGELFF
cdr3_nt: TGTGCCAGCAGCAGACAGGCGCATCTTTCCTCGGGGGAGCTGTTTTTT

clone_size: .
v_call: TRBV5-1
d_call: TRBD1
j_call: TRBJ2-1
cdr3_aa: CASSSGQGLVF
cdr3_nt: TGCGCCAGCAGCTCGGGACAGGGGTTGGTCTTC

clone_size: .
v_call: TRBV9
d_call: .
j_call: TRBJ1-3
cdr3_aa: CASSAQGPDTIYF
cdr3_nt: TGTGCCAGCAGCGCCCAGGGGCCCGACACCATATATTTT

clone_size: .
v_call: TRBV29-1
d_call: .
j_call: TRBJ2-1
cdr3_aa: CSVEDHYHRLNEQFF
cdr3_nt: TGCAGCGTTGAAGATCACTATCACAGGCTAAATGAGCAGTTCTTC